Each of the 22 T cell receptor beta chains below was sequenced from the same sample in a study of blood T cells in healthy people across ages. Using a J-beta primer mix together with a sample-barcoded 5' primer, a second PCR was run for roughly 6 to 12 cycles. TCRdb itself ran the 5' RACE reads through MiXCR, one entry per CDR3 protein. The repertoire consists of over 950,000 distinct CDR3 sequences, with roughly two fifths occurring once and the leading ten covering 13%. The sequenced sample consisted of blood. The receptors were sampled from a man between 18 and 29 years old in good health.

The rearrangement uses TRBV28 and TRBJ1-5, with 7 bases aligning to TRBD1. Germline V gene lookup returns CDR1 MDHEN and CDR2 SYDVKM. V lost 6 bases, J lost 2 bases, and 16 bases stayed unmatched. The CDR3 is 18 residues long. The CDR3 bases are TGTGCCAGCAGCCCAAATCCCAGGACAGGTCGGGGCAATCAGCCCCAGCATTTT. It translates to CASSPNPRTGRGNQPQHF.

This chain joins TRBV28 and TRBJ2-2, with 7 bases lining up with TRBD1. Germline V gene lookup returns CDR1 MDHEN and CDR2 SYDVKM. After removal of 6 bases from V and 0 bases from J, the junction contained 4 bases not matched to a gene. The CDR3 is 15 amino acids. CDR3 in amino acids: CASRVGQANTGELFF. The CDR3 DNA follows: TGTGCCAGCAGGGTAGGACAGGCGAACACCGGGGAGCTGTTTTTT.

CDR3 nucleotides: TGTGCCATCAGTGAACAGCAACAAGAGACCCAGTACTTC. Protein product: CAISEQQQETQYF. The chain joins TRBV10-3 to TRBJ2-5; D is ambiguous. Germline values: CDR1 ENHRY, CDR2 SYGVKD. The CDR3 totals 13 residues. Between the trimmed V and J ends, which lost 3 bases and 2 bases, there was a span of 7 bases.

The chain has TRBV2 and TRBJ1-1, with 9 nucleotides matching TRBD1. Looked up from germline, CDR1 is SNHLY and CDR2 is FYNNEI. This CDR3 region has 13 residues. V lost 8 bases and J lost 3; bases outside the gene matches: 4. The CDR3 region is CASHRDRDTEAFF. The DNA of the CDR3 is TGTGCCAGCCACCGGGACAGGGACACTGAAGCTTTCTTT.

The rearrangement joins TRBV7-9 to TRBJ1-1; weak D call: TRBD1 (5 bases). From germline, CDR1 is SEHNR and CDR2 FQNEAQ (reference sequence). The CDR3 sequence is 14 residues long. V was pared by 5 bases and J by 1 base, with 11 bases between. The CDR3 here is CASSVDSPNTEAFF. The CDR3 DNA reads as TGTGCCAGCAGCGTTGACAGCCCGAACACTGAAGCTTTCTTT. The whole variable domain, filled in from reference TRBV7-9 and TRBJ1-1, reads DTGVSQNPRHKITKRGQNVTFRCDPISEHNRLYWYRQTLGQGPEFLTYFQNEAQLEKSRLLSDRFSAERPKGSFSTLEIQRTEQGDSAMYLCASSVDSPNTEAFFGQGTRLTVV.

The chain carries TRBV7-9 and TRBJ2-2, with 7 nucleotides matching TRBD1. The CDR3 length is 15 residues. Losses at the gene ends were 5 bases for V and 9 bases for J; bases not matched to a gene: 12. The germline V gene encodes CDR1 SEHNR and CDR2 FQNEAQ (reference sequence). CDR3 protein: CASSPPGTALWELFF. The CDR3 DNA reads as TGTGCCAGCAGCCCTCCCGGGACAGCATTGTGGGAGCTGTTTTTT.

The V and J genes are TRBV4-1 and TRBJ2-3; TRBD2 agrees at 9 bases. The CDR3 sequence is 16 residues long. V trimming: 0 bases; J trimming: 5 bases; junction bases outside the gene matches: 6. In germline, CDR1 is MGHRA, CDR2 YSYEKL. CDR3 DNA sequence: TGCGCCAGCAGCCAAGATAATAGCGGGAGTGTAGATACGCAGTATTTT. It translates to CASSQDNSGSVDTQYF.

This clonotype occurred many times. This sequence joins TRBV27 and TRBJ2-7; possible D gene TRBD1, 6 bases. CDR3 length: 13 residues. In germline, CDR1 is MNHEY, CDR2 SMNVEV (reference sequence). V was pared by 0 bases and J by 5 bases, with 8 bases between. The CDR3 here is CASSLSGGNEQYF. The CDR3, as DNA: TGTGCCAGCAGTTTATCAGGGGGAAACGAGCAGTACTTC.

The chain joins TRBV12-3 or TRBV12-4 to TRBJ2-3; TRBD1 matches at 8 bases. The CDR3 consists of 15 residues. V lost 2 bases to trimming and J lost 1 base; unmatched junction nucleotides: 2. The CDR3: CASSLRDRRTDTQYF. CDR3 coding DNA: TGTGCCAGCAGTTTACGGGACAGGCGCACAGATACGCAGTATTTT.

This clonotype appeared a few times. DNA for the CDR3: TGTGCCAGCAGTTACTCGAGCCTAGGACAGTCTCCCTACGAGCAGTACTTC. Its translation: CASSYSSLGQSPYEQYF. This chain links TRBV6-5 with TRBJ2-7, with a possible D match to TRBD1 (6 bases). This CDR3 is built from 17 residues. Trimming cost V 0 bases and J 2 bases, with 17 bases left between them. Germline V gene data show CDR1 as MNHEY and CDR2 as SVGAGI.

This clonotype has a handful of counts. CDR3 sequence reads: CASSQVADRTDTQYF. In DNA form, the CDR3 reads TGTGCCAGCAGCCAAGTAGCGGACCGCACAGATACGCAGTATTTT. The V and J genes are TRBV4-2 and TRBJ2-3; D may be TRBD2 (6 bases). Germline CDR1 LGHNA, CDR2 YNFKEQ. The CDR3 spans 15 residues. Trimming took 1 base from V and 1 from J, leaving 9 bases between them.

This sequence joins TRBV7-9 and TRBJ2-3; 11 nucleotides agree with TRBD2. The CDR3 length is 17 residues. V was pared by 5 bases and J by 3 bases, with 10 bases of the junction left unmatched. From germline, CDR1 is SEHNR and CDR2 FQNEAQ (reference sequence). CDR3: CASSAAVAGGSTDTQYF. The DNA for the CDR3 is TGTGCCAGCAGCGCCGCAGTAGCGGGGGGGTCGACAGATACGCAGTATTTT.

The V gene is TRBV7-6, the J gene TRBJ2-1; weak D call: TRBD1 (5 bases). The CDR3 sequence is 15 residues long. The germline CDR1 and CDR2 sequences are SGHVS and FNYEAQ. Trimming took 7 bases from V and 6 from J, leaving 19 bases between them. In DNA, the CDR3 is TGTGCCAGCACCTTTAAAGATAGGCAGGGCAATGAGCAGTTCTTC. It yields the protein CASTFKDRQGNEQFF.

The chain recombines TRBV12-3 or TRBV12-4 with TRBJ2-3, with D possibly TRBD1 on 5 matching bases. This CDR3 comprises 15 residues. Trimming cost V 6 bases and J 2 bases, with 15 bases left between them. Here the CDR3 DNA reads TGTGCCAGCAGCTCCGGTGTAGGGGACACAGATACGCAGTATTTT. Amino acids: CASSSGVGDTDTQYF.

This clonotype was observed a few times. V is TRBV10-3 and J is TRBJ2-1, with D maybe TRBD1 (6 bases). The CDR3 loop spans 14 amino acids. From germline, CDR1 is ENHRY and CDR2 SYGVKD. Trimming left V 0 bases short and J 15 bases short, with 18 bases between. The DNA for the CDR3 is TGTGCCATCAGTGAGTCCCCGGCGGTCACAGGGTCGTTCTTC. Translation gives CAISESPAVTGSFF.

The V gene is TRBV15, the J gene TRBJ2-3; no clear D gene. The germline CDR1 and CDR2 sequences are LNHNV and YYDKDF (reference sequence). Trimming stripped 4 bases from V and 2 bases from J, with 7 bases between. This CDR3 has 13 residues. The CDR3 nucleotides read TGTGCCACCAGCAAGGAGAACACAGATACGCAGTATTTT. Encoded protein: CATSKENTDTQYF.

This clonotype appeared a few times. The rearrangement joins TRBV20-1 to TRBJ2-5, with D tentatively TRBD2 (5 bases). The CDR3 loop spans 13 amino acids. Germline assignment: CDR1 DFQATT and CDR2 SNEGSKA (reference sequence). Trimming took 6 bases from V and 5 from J, leaving 16 bases between them. The CDR3 loop is CSARTPQVETQYF. CDR3 nucleotide sequence: TGCAGTGCGAGGACTCCCCAGGTGGAGACCCAGTACTTC.

This clonotype has only a few counts. This may stem from a read error, because a much larger clone lies one nucleotide away. V gene TRBV4-3 combines with J gene TRBJ2-5; either TRBD1 or TRBD2 may supply D (6 bases each). The V and J ends lost 0 bases and 3 bases respectively, with 17 bases between them. This CDR3 is 17 amino acids long. Per the germline V gene, CDR1 is LGHNA and CDR2 is YSLEER. CDR3 nucleotide sequence: TGCGCCAGCAGCCAAGAAGTGTCCCGGGGGCTTAAAGAGACCCAGTACTTC. It yields the protein CASSQEVSRGLKETQYF.

The chain combines TRBV27 with TRBJ1-1; 9 positions agree with TRBD1. The CDR3 length is 13 residues. CDR1 and CDR2 from the germline V gene are MNHEY and SMNVEV (reference sequence). Germline trimming cut 7 bases from V and 6 bases from J; bases unmatched to any gene: 6. CDR3 sequence (DNA): TGTGCCAGCACCGAGACAGGGGGTGCTGAAGCTTTCTTT. Its protein product is CASTETGGAEAFF.

This clonotype was detected only a few times. V and J are TRBV20-1 and TRBJ1-1; the D is unclear. The V and J ends lost 6 bases and 0 bases respectively, with 11 bases between them. The CDR3 is made up of 13 amino acids. Germline V gives CDR1 DFQATT, CDR2 SNEGSKA (reference sequence). The CDR3 spells CSAPGEMNTEAFF. The CDR3 DNA sequence: TGCAGTGCCCCTGGCGAAATGAACACTGAAGCTTTCTTT.

This clonotype came up a few times. This chain uses TRBV20-1 with TRBJ1-4, with D hard to call. The germline CDR1 and CDR2 sequences are DFQATT and SNEGSKA (reference sequence). CDR3 length: 13 residues. With 2 bases removed from V and 2 bases from J, the gap between germline ends came to 6 bases. The CDR3 region is CSARPGTNEKLFF. The CDR3 DNA is TGCAGTGCTAGACCCGGGACTAATGAAAAACTGTTTTTT.

The rearrangement joins TRBV2 to TRBJ2-3; tentatively, D is TRBD2 (5 bases). Deletions cut 1 base from V and 6 bases from J, with 17 bases between. The germline V gene has CDR1 SNHLY and CDR2 FYNNEI. The CDR3 has 16 residues. The CDR3 DNA follows: TGTGCCAGCAGTGAAGTCGTCCCAGCGGAGATGGATACGCAGTATTTT. Translation: CASSEVVPAEMDTQYF.